Here is one TCR beta chain with its context. This clonotype was found many times. This receptor's antigen is unknown. Per-base qualities were not stored, and no clone one base away is much larger. The data originate from a study of T-cell reconstitution after alpha-beta-depleted transplantation in children listed by TCRdb under 2016. A note on the overall study: Using TCR repertoire profiling, the study followed T-cell immune reconstitution in a quantitative way in children after TCRalphabeta/CD19-depleted allogeneic hematopoietic cell transplantation.

The method was PCR. These reads were obtained on an Illumina HiSeq 2500. To normalize quantification of the TCRbeta repertoire, the TCR libraries were built with molecular barcoding that relied on unique molecular identifiers. The public reads were reprocessed in TCRdb via fastp at Q25 and MiXCR, keeping in-frame beta chains. Identical CDR3 protein sequences are pooled into one entry, listed with their most common genes and DNA. The sample contains approximately 240,000 distinct CDR3 sequences, 9.5% to 13% of them found a single time. The ten top clones hold 28% of the sample. V is clipped by 6 bases and J by 2 bases, and the sequence between their germline boundaries is 12 bases long. In the germline V gene (reference sequence), CDR1 corresponds to DFQATT and CDR2 to SNEGSKA. Counted from cysteine to phenylalanine, this CDR3 has 13 amino acids. CDR3 DNA is the only sequence kept; it has 39 bases, read in frame from the first base.

Study-wide findings and limitations: Hyperexpanded clone frequencies declined over subsequent months; after one year, T-cell counts and TCRbeta diversity were mostly attributed to newly produced T cells. Apparently early alphabetaT-cell count recovery about two months after transplant reportedly relied on only several hundred rapidly expanded clones derived from non-depleted graft cells. In some patients, high TCRbeta diversity at day 60 was attributed to recipient T cells and intrathymic progenitors that had survived conditioning.

The treatment or condition label corresponds to: allogeneic hematopoietic cell transplantation with graft depleted of TCRalphabeta T cells and CD19 B cells. Transplant recipients were children who received TCRalphabeta/CD19-depleted allogeneic hematopoietic cell grafts. The rearrangement joined TRBV20-1 to TRBJ2-3; 6 matching bases give a weak D call of TRBD2. This sample comprised PBMCs, obtained before TCRalphabeta/CD19-depleted stem cell transplant. The TCR comes from a child under two years old with acute myeloid leukemia, due to receive a stem cell transplant. The sequenced DNA: TGCAGTGCAAGGGAGGACTCCACAGATACGCAGTATTTT. This is translated as CSAREDSTDTQYF.